The present TCR beta chain was sequenced within a study of shared clonotypes between healthy human individuals. Background on the study: Each donor had three CD4 naive, three CD4 memory, two CD8 naive and one CD8 memory plate.

V was pared by 5 bases and J by 1 base, with 12 bases between. The CDR3 spans 15 residues. In germline, CDR1 is MRHNA, CDR2 SNTAGT. This clone appeared a single time. Each subset's genomic DNA was split evenly across several immunoSEQ plates. Assay: immunoSEQ multiplex PCR; the TCRdb copy retains only in-frame clones and omits some. The sample records over a million clones, over 95% being singletons. The TCR comes from a man aged 25-45 years in good health. V gene TRBV6-4 combines with J gene TRBJ2-1; TRBD2 might be the D (6 bases). Specimen: naive CD4+ T cells sorted from blood. Subset of the sample: CD45RA+ positively selected. The CDR3 is CASSPSAGSYNEQFF. CDR3 in DNA: TGTGCCAGCAGTCCCTCGGCGGGGTCCTACAATGAGCAGTTCTTC.